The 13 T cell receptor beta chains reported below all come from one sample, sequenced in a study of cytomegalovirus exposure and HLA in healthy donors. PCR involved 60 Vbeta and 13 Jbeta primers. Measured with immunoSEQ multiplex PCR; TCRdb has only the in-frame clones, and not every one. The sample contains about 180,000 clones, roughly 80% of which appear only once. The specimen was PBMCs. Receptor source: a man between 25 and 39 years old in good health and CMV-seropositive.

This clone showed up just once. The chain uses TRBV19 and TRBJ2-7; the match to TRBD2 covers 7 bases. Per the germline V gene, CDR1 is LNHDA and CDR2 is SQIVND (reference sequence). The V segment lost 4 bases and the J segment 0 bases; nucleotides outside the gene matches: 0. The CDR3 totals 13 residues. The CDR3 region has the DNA TGTGCCAGTAGTAGCGGGAGCTCCTACGAGCAGTACTTC. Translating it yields CASSSGSSYEQYF.

CDR3 coding DNA: TGTGCCAGCAGCGGAAGGACAGCAGCCTACGAGCAGTACTTC. Encoded protein: CASSGRTAAYEQYF. The chain employs TRBV5-5 and TRBJ2-7, with a weak D call TRBD1 (6 bases). The CDR3 length is 14 residues. Germline V lookup: CDR1 SGHKS, CDR2 YYEKEE (reference sequence). Trimming removed 4 bases at V and 2 bases at J, with 13 bases between.

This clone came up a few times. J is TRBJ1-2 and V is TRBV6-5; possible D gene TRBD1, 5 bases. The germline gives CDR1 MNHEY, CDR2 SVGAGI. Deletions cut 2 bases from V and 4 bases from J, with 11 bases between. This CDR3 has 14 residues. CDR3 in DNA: TGTGCCAGCAGTTACGGGGGACTGAGCTATGGCTACACCTTC. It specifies CASSYGGLSYGYTF.

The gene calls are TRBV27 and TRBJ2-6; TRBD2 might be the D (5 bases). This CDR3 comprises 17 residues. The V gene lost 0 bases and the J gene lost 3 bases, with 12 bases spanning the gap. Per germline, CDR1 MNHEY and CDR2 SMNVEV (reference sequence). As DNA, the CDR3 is TGTGCCAGCAGTTTATCCTCCAACCGGGGTGGGGCCAACGTCCTGACTTTC. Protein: CASSLSSNRGGANVLTF. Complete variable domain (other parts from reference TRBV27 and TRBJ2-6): EAQVTQNPRYLITVTGKKLTVTCSQNMNHEYMSWYRQDPGLGLRQIYYSMNVEVTDKGDVPEGYKVSRKEKRNFPLILESPSPNQTSLYFCASSLSSNRGGANVLTFGAGSRLTVL.

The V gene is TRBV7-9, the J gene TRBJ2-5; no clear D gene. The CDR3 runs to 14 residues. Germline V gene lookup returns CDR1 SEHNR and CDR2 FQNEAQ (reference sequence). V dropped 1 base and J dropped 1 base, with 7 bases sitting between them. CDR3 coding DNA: TGTGCCAGCAGCTTAGAGGCTAGCCAAGAGACCCAGTACTTC. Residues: CASSLEASQETQYF.

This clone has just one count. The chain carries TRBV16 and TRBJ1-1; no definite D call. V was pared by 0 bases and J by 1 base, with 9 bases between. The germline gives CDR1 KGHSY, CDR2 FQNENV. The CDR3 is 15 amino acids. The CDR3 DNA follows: TGTGCCAGCAGCCAATCATGGCTTTCGAACACTGAAGCTTTCTTT. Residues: CASSQSWLSNTEAFF. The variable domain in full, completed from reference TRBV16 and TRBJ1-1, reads GEEVAQTPKHLVRGEGQKAKLYCAPIKGHSYVFWYQQVLKNEFKFLISFQNENVFDETGMPKERFSAKCLPNSPCSLEIQATKLEDSAVYFCASSQSWLSNTEAFFGQGTRLTVV.

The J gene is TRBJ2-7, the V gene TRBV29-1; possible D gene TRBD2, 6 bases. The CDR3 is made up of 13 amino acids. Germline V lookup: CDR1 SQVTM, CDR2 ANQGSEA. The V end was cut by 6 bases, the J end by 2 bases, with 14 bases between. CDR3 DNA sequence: TGCAGCGTGGGGGGTGGGGGGACCTACGAGCAGTACTTC. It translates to CSVGGGGTYEQYF.

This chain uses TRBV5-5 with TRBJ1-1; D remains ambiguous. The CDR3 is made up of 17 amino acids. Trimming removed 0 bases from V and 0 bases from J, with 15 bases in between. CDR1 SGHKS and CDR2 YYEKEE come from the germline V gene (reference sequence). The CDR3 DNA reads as TGTGCCAGCAGCTTGGCGTACCAGGATACCATGAACACTGAAGCTTTCTTT. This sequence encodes CASSLAYQDTMNTEAFF.

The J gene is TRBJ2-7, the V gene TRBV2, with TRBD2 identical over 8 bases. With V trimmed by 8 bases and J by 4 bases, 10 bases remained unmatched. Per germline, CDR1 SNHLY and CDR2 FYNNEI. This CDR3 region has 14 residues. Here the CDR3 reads CASVSGSTHYEQYF. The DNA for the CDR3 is TGTGCCAGCGTCAGCGGGAGTACCCATTACGAGCAGTACTTC.

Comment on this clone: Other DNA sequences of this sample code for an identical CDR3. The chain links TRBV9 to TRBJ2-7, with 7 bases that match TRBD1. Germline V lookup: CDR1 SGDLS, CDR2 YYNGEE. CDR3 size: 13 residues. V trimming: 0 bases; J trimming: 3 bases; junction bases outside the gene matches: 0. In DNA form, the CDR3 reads TGTGCCAGCAGCGTAGGGGACAGCTACGAGCAGTACTTC. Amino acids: CASSVGDSYEQYF.

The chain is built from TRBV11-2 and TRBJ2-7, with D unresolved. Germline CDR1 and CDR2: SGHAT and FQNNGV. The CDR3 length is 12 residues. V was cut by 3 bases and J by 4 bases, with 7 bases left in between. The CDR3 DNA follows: TGTGCCAGCAGCTTTTCTGAGTACGAGCAGTACTTC. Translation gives CASSFSEYEQYF.

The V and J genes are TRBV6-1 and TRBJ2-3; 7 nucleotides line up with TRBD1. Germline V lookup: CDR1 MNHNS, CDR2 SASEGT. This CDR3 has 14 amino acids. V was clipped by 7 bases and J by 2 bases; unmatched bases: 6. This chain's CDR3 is CASIRDRNTDTQYF. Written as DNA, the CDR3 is TGTGCCAGCATCCGGGACAGAAACACAGATACGCAGTATTTT.

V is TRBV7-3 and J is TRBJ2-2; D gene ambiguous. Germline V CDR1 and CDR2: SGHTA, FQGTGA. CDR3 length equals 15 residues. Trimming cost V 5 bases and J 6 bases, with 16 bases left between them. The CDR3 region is CASSPSSSPPGELFF. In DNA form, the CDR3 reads TGTGCCAGCAGCCCTTCCTCGAGCCCCCCCGGGGAGCTGTTTTTT. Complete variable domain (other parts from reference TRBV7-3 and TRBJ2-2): GAGVSQTPSNKVTEKGKYVELRCDPISGHTALYWYRQSLGQGPEFLIYFQGTGAADDSGLPNDRFFAVRPEGSVSTLKIQRTERGDSAVYLCASSPSSSPPGELFFGEGSRLTVL.